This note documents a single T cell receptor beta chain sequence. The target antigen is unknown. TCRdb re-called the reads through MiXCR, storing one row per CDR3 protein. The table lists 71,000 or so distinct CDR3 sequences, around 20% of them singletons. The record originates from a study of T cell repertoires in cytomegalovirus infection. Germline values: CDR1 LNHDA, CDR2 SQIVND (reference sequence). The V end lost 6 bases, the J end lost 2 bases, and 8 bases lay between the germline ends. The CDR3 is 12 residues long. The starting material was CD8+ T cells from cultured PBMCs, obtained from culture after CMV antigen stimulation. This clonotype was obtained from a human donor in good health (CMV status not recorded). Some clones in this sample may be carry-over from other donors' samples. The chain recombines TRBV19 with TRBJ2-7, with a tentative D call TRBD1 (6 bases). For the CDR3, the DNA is TGTGCCAGTAGACAGGGAACCTACGAGCAGTACTTC. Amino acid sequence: CASRQGTYEQYF. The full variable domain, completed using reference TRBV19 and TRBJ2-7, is DGGITQSPKYLFRKEGQNVTLSCEQNLNHDAMYWYRQDPGQGLRLIYYSQIVNDFQKGDIAEGYSVSREKKESFPLTVTSAQKNPTAFYLCASRQGTYEQYFGPGTRLTVT.